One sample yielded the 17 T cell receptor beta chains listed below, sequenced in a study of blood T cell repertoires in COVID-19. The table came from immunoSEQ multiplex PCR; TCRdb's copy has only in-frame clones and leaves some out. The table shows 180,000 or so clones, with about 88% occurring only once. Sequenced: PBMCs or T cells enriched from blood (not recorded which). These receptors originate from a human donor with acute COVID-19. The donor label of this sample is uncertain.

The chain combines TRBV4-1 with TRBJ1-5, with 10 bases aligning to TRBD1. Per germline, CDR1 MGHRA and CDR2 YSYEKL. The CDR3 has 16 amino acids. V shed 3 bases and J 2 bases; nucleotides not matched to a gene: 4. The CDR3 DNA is TGCGCCAGCAGCCAGATAGGACAGGGGGGCAATCAGCCCCAGCATTTT. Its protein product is CASSQIGQGGNQPQHF.

DNA for the CDR3: TGCGCCAGCAAAGACAGGGACAATACAGATACGCAGTATTTT. Its translation is CASKDRDNTDTQYF. This rearrangement joins TRBV5-1 to TRBJ2-3, with 7 bases fitting TRBD1. The germline gives CDR1 SGHRS, CDR2 YFSETQ. After removal of 6 bases from V and 3 bases from J, the junction contained 7 bases not matched to a gene. CDR3 size: 14 residues.

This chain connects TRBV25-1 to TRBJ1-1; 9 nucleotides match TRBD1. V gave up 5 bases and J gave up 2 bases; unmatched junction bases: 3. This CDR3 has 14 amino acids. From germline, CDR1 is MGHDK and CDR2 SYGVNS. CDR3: CASSTGGVNTEAFF. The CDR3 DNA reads TGTGCCAGCAGTACAGGGGGCGTCAACACTGAAGCTTTCTTT.

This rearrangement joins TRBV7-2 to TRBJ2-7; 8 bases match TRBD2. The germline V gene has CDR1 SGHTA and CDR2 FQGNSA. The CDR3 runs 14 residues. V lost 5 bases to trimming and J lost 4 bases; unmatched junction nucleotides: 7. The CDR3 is CASSPTGGLYEQYF. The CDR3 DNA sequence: TGTGCCAGCAGCCCTACGGGGGGGCTATACGAGCAGTACTTC.

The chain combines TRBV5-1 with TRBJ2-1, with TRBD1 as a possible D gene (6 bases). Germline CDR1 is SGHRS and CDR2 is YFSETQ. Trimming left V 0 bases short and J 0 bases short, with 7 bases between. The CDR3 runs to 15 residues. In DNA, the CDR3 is TGCGCCAGCAGCTTGGTGGACAGCTCCTACAATGAGCAGTTCTTC. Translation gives CASSLVDSSYNEQFF.

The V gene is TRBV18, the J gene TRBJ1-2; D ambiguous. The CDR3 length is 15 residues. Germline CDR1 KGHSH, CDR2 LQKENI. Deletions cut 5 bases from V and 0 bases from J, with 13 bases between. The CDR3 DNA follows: TGTGCCAGCTCAGCGGAGGCTACTGCTAACTATGGCTACACCTTC. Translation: CASSAEATANYGYTF.

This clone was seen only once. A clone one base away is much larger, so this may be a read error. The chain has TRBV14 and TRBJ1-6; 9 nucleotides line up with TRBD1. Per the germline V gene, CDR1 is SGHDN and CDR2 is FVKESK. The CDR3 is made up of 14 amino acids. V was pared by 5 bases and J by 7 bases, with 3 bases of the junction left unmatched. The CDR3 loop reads CASSVGQGNSPLHF. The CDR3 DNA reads TGTGCCAGCAGCGTTGGACAGGGGAATTCACCCCTCCACTTT.

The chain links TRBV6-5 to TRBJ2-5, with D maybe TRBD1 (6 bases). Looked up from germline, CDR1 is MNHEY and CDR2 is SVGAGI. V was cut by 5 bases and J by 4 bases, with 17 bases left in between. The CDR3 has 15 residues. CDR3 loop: CASSTLKQGPETQYF. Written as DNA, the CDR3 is TGTGCCAGCAGTACCTTAAAACAGGGCCCAGAGACCCAGTACTTC.

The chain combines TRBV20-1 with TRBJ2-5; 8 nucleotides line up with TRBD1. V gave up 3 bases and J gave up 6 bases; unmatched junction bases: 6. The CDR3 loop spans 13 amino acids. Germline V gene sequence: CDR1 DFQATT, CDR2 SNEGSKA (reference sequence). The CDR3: CSASTGGWKTQYF. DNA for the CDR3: TGCAGTGCTAGTACAGGGGGATGGAAGACCCAGTACTTC.

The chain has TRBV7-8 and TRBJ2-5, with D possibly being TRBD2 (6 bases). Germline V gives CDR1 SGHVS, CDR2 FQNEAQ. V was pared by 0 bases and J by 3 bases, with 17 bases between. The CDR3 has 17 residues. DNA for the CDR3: TGTGCCAGCAGCTTAGCGAACGGGGGATCCCTCGAAGAGACCCAGTACTTC. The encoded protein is CASSLANGGSLEETQYF. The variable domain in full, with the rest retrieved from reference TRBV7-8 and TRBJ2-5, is GAGVSQSPRYKVAKRGQDVALRCDPISGHVSLFWYQQALGQGPEFLTYFQNEAQLDKSGLPSDRFFAERPEGSVSTLKIQRTQQEDSAVYLCASSLANGGSLEETQYFGPGTRLLVL.

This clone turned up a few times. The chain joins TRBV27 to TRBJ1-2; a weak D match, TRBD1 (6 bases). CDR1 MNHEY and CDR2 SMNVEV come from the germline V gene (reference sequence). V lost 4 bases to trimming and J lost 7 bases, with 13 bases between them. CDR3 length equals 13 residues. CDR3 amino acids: CASSSRVGGGYTF. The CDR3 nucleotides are TGTGCCAGCAGTTCTAGGGTAGGGGGTGGCTACACCTTC.

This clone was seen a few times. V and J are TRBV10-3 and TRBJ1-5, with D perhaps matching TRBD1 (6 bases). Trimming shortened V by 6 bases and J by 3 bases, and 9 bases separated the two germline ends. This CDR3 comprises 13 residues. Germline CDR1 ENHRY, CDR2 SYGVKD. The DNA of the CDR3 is TGTGCCATCAGGAACAGGGACAATCAGCCCCAGCATTTT. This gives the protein CAIRNRDNQPQHF.

CDR3 sequence reads: CASSAGGTDTQYF. CDR3 in DNA: TGTGCCAGCTCTGCAGGGGGAACAGATACGCAGTATTTT. The chain couples TRBV18 to TRBJ2-3; 7 bases map to TRBD1. Germline values: CDR1 KGHSH, CDR2 LQKENI. Trimming removed 6 bases from V and 3 bases from J; junction bases left unmatched: 3. The CDR3 spans 13 residues.

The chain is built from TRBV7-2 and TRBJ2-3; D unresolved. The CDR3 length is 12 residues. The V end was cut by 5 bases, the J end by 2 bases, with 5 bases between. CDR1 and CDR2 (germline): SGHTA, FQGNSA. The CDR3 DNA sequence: TGTGCCAGCAGCACATACACAGATACGCAGTATTTT. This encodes CASSTYTDTQYF.

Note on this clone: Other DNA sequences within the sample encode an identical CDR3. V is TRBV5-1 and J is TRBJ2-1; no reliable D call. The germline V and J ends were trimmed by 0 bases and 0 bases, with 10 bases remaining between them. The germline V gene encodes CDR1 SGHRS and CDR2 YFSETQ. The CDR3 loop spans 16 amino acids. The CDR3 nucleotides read TGCGCCAGCAGCTTGGGAGGTGAGAGCTCCTACAATGAGCAGTTCTTC. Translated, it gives CASSLGGESSYNEQFF.

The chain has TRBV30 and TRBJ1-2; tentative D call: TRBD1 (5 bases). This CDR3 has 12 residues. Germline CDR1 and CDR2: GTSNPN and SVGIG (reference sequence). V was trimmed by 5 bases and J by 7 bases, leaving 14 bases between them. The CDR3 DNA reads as TGTGCCTGGCAGGATGGGGACTTTGGCTACACCTTC. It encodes CAWQDGDFGYTF.

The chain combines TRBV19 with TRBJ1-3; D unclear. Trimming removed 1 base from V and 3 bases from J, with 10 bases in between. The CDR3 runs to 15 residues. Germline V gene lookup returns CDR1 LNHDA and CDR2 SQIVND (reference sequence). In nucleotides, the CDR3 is TGTGCCAGTAGTATAGGCGGAATGGGTGGAAACACCATATATTTT. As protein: CASSIGGMGGNTIYF.